The sequence of this T cell receptor (beta chain) was determined in a study of blood T cell repertoires in COVID-19. Study in general: Material from acute and convalescent COVID-19 was sourced from the United States, Italy and Spain. Nucleic acid was either cDNA or gDNA, and it came from T cells, B-cell-depleted T cells, or PBMCs.

The length of the CDR3 is 16 residues. The junction had 9 bases not matched to a gene; V was cut back by 5 bases and J by 2 bases. Germline loops: CDR1 SGHTA, CDR2 FQGNSA. Here immunoSEQ multiplex PCR was the method, and the copy in TCRdb shows in-frame clones only, minus some. This sample has 120,000 to 150,000 clones, with roughly nine tenths found just once. The sequence was obtained from a human donor in a cohort sampled during active COVID-19. The sequencing input was peripheral blood. V and J are TRBV7-2 and TRBJ2-1, with 7 bases fitting TRBD1. CDR3 amino acids: CASSRAWDSTYNEQFF. The CDR3 bases are TGTGCCAGCAGCCGGGCTTGGGACAGCACCTACAATGAGCAGTTCTTC.